Detailed here is one T cell receptor (beta chain). From blood CD8+ and CD4+ T cells, the TCR beta chain was sequenced. It was negative isolation that provided the CD8+ and CD4+ T cells, whereas TEMRA cells were enriched by FACS. The record originates from a study of CD8 T cells in Susac syndrome. RNA, at roughly 0.45 to 1 ug, was reverse transcribed with random hexamers. The amplification used immunoSEQ multiplex PCR on TCR beta CDR3; it spanned 54 Vbeta and 13 Jbeta. From the immunoSEQ multiplex PCR reads, TCRdb called clonotypes with MiXCR, one entry per CDR3 protein. Here the sample spans 300,000 to 350,000 distinct CDR3 sequences, about 90% being singletons. V was trimmed by 0 bases and J by 1 base, leaving 10 bases between them. The CDR3 runs 17 residues. CDR1 and CDR2 from the germline V gene are LGHNA and YSLEER.

The sequence was collected from a human donor with multiple sclerosis. This chain links TRBV4-3 with TRBJ2-6; weak D call: TRBD2 (5 bases). Specimen: CD4+ T cells from PBMCs. The CDR3 DNA reads TGCGCCAGCAGCCAAGAACTGTCGGGGTCTGGGGCCAACGTCCTGACTTTC. The encoded protein is CASSQELSGSGANVLTF.